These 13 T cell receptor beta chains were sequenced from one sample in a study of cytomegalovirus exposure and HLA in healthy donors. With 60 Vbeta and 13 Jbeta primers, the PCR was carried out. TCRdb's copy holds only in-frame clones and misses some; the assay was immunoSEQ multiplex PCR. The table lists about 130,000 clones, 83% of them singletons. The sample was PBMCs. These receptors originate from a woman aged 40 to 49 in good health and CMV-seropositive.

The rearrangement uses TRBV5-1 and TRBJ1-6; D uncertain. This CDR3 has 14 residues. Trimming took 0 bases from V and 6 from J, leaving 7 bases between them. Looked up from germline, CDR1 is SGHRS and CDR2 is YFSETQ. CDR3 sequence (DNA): TGCGCCAGCAGCTTGGAACAGACTAATTCACCCCTCCACTTT. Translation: CASSLEQTNSPLHF.

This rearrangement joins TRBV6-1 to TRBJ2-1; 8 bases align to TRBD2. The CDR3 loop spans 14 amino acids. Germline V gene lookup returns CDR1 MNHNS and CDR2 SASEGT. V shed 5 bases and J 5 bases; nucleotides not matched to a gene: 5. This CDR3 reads CASSRGGQNNEQFF. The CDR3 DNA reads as TGTGCCAGCAGTCGGGGGGGGCAGAACAATGAGCAGTTCTTC.

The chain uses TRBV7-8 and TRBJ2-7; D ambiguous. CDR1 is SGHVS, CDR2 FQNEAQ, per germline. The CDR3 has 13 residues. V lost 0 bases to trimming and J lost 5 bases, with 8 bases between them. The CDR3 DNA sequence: TGTGCCAGCAGCTTAGCCTCTCGGGACGAGCAGTACTTC. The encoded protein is CASSLASRDEQYF.

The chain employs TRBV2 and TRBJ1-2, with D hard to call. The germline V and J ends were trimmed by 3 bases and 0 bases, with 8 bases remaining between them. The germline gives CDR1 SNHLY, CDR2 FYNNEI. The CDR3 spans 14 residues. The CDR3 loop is CASSEGRANYGYTF. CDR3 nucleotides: TGTGCCAGCAGTGAGGGCAGAGCTAACTATGGCTACACCTTC.

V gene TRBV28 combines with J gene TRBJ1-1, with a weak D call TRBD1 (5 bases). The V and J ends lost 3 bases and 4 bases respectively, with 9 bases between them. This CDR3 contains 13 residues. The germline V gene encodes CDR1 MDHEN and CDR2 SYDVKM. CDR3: CASSFPRVTEAFF. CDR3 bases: TGTGCCAGCAGTTTCCCCAGGGTCACTGAAGCTTTCTTT.

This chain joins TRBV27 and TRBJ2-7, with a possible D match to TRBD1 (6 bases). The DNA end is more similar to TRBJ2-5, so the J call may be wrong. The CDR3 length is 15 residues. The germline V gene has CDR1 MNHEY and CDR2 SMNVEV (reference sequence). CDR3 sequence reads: CASSLWQGRQETQYF. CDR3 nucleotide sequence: TGTGCCAGCAGTTTATGGCAGGGGCGGCAAGAGACCCAGTACTTC.

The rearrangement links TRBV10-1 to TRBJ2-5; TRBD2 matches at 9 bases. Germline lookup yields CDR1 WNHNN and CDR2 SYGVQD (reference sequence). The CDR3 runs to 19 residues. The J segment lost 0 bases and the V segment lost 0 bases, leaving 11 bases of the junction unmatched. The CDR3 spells CASSESTLAGLQNQETQYF. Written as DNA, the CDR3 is TGCGCCAGCAGTGAGTCGACACTAGCGGGTCTTCAAAACCAAGAGACCCAGTACTTC.

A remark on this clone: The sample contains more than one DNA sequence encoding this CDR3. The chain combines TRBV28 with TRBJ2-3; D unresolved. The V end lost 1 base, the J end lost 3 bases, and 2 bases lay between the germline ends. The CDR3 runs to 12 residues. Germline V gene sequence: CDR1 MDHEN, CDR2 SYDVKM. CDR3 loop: CASSLSTDTQYF. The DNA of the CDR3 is TGTGCCAGCAGTTTATCTACAGATACGCAGTATTTT.

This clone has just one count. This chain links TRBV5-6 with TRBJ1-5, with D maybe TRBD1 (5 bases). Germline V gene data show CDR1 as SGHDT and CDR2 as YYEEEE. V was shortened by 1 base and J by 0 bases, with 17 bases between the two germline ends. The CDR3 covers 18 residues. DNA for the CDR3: TGTGCCAGCAGCTTGTCGCCCTTTGGCGGGGCTAGCAATCAGCCCCAGCATTTT. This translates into CASSLSPFGGASNQPQHF.

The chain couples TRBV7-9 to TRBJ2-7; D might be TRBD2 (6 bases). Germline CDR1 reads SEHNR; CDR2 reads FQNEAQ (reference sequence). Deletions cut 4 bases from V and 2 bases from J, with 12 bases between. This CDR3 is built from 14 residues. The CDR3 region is CASSSISSAYEQYF. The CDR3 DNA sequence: TGTGCCAGCAGCTCGATCTCTAGCGCCTACGAGCAGTACTTC.

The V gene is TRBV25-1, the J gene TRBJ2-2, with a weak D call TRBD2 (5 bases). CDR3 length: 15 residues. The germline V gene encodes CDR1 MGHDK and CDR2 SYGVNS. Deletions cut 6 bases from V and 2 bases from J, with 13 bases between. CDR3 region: CASSRGILNTGELFF. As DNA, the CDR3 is TGTGCCAGCAGCCGGGGAATCCTCAACACCGGGGAGCTGTTTTTT.

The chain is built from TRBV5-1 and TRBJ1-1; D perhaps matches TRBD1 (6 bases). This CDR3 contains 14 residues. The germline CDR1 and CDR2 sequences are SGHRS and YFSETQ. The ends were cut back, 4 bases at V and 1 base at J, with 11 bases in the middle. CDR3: CASSRLQGNTEAFF. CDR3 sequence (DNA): TGCGCCAGCAGCCGACTACAGGGGAACACTGAAGCTTTCTTT.

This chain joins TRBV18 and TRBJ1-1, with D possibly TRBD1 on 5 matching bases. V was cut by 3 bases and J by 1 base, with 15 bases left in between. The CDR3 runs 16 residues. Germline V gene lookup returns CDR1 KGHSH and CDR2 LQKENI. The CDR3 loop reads CASSPNSGTTNTEAFF. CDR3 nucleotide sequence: TGTGCCAGCTCACCCAACTCCGGGACTACGAACACTGAAGCTTTCTTT. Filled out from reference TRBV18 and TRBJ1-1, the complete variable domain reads NAGVMQNPRHLVRRRGQEARLRCSPMKGHSHVYWYRQLPEEGLKFMVYLQKENIIDESGMPKERFSAEFPKEGPSILRIQQVVRGDSAAYFCASSPNSGTTNTEAFFGQGTRLTVV.